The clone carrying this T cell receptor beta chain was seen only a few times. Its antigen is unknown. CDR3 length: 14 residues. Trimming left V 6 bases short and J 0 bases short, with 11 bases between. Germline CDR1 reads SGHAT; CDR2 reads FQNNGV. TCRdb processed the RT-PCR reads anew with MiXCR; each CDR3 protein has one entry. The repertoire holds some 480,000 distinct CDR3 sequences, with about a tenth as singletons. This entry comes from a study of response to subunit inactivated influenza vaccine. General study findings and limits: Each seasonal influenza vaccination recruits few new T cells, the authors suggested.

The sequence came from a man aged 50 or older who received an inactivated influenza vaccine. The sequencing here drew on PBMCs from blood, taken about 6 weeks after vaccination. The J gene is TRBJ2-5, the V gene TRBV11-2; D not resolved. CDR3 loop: CASSFGPYQETQYF. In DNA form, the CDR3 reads TGTGCCAGCAGTTTCGGACCGTACCAAGAGACCCAGTACTTC.